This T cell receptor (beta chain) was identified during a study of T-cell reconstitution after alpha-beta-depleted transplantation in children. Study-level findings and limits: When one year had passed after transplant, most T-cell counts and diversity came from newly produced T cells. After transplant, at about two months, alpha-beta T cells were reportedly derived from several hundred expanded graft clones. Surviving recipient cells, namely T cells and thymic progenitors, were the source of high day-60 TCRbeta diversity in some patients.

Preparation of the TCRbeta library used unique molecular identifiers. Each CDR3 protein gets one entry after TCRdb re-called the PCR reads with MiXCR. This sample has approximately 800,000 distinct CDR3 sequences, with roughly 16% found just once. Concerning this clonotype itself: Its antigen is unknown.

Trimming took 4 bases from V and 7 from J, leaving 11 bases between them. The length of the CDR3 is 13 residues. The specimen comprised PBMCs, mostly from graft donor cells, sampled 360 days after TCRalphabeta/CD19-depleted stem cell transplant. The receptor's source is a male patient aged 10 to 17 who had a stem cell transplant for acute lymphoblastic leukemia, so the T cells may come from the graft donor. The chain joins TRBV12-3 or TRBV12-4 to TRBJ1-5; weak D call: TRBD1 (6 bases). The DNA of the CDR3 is TGTGCCAGCAGTTGGGGGCCCGGCCAGCCCCAGCATTTT. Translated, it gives CASSWGPGQPQHF.